This TCR beta chain was profiled in a study of cytomegalovirus exposure and HLA in healthy donors. Study-level background: Across a few hundred genotyped donors, roughly 80% landed in the Caucasian-associated ancestry cluster.

Use of 60 Vbeta and 13 Jbeta primers characterized the PCR. Method: immunoSEQ multiplex PCR; TCRdb's copy keeps in-frame clones and lacks some. Its table records roughly 50,000 clones. Germline CDR1 is MNHNY and CDR2 is SVGAGI (reference sequence). V was shortened by 2 bases and J by 14 bases, with 16 bases between the two germline ends. CDR3 size: 14 residues. On this clone itself: Its antigen remains unknown.

Regarding the study as a whole: A list of approximately 160 TCR beta chains associated with cytomegalovirus was given. The study carried out a later analysis of TCR beta sequences. It associated under 20,000 of them with specific HLA alleles at a false discovery rate of 0.05.

The gene calls are TRBV6-6 and TRBJ1-6, with D possibly matching TRBD1 (5 bases). This TCR was sampled from a female donor in good health and CMV-seronegative. The sequenced material came from PBMCs. Written as DNA, the CDR3 is TGTGCCAGCAGTTACGGGGCAGGAAGCGGGGCCCTCCACTTT. This encodes CASSYGAGSGALHF.